This entry describes one T cell receptor beta chain. Its specificity is unknown. This sample was taken from a study of shared clonotypes between healthy human individuals. Findings and caveats of the study: What limited the represented genetic and exposure-history diversity was the small number of donors.

Several immunoSEQ plates received, in even portions, the genomic DNA of each subset. Clones were read by immunoSEQ multiplex PCR, and TCRdb kept only the in-frame ones, dropping some. In the table there are nearly 500,000 clones, 60% to 85% of which are singletons. Donors comprised only Caucasian adults living in Nashville, Tennessee. CDR3 size: 14 residues. Germline V lookup: CDR1 LNHDA, CDR2 SQIVND (reference sequence). The V end was cut by 6 bases, the J end by 5 bases, with 13 bases between. The sequence derives from a woman aged 40-49 years in good health. Some clones in this sample may be carry-over from other donors' samples. This chain joins TRBV19 and TRBJ2-2; TRBD2 might be the D (7 bases). Specimen: PBMCs. In nucleotides, the CDR3 is TGTGCCAGTAGCCTCGGGGGGCGGACCGGGGAGCTGTTTTTT. Translating gives CASSLGGRTGELFF.